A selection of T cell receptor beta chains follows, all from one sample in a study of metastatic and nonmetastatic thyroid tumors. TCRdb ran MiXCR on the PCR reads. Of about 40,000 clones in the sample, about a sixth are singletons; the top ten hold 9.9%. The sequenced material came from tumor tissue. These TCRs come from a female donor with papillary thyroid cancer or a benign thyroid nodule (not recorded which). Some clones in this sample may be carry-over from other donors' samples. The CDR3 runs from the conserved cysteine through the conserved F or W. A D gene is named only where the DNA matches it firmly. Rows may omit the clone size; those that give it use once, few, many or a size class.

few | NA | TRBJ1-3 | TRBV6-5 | TGTGCCAGCAGTTACTCTGGAGCAGGGGTTATTGGAAAAACCATATATTTT | CASSYSGAGVIGKTIYF
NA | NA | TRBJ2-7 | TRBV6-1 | TGTGCCACCACCCTGGCCTCTCCGACTGGAGAGCAGTACTTC | CATTLASPTGEQYF
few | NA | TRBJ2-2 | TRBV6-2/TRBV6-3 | TGTGCCAGCAGTTACTACAGGGTGGGGACCTTGGAGCTGTTTTTT | CASSYYRVGTLELFF
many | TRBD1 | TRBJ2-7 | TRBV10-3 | TGTGCCATCAGTGAACCTAAGACAGGGAACGAGCAGTACTTC | CAISEPKTGNEQYF
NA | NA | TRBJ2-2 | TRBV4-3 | TGCGCCTGGAGCCAAGTTCGGATAGGGGAGCTGTTTTTT | CAWSQVRIGELFF
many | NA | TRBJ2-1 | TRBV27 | TGTGCCAGCAGTACAACAGGTAGCTTCGACAATGAGCAGTTCTTC | CASSTTGSFDNEQFF
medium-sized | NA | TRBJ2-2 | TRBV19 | TGTGCCAGTAGTATATCCGGACAAATTGTAGCCGGGGAGCTGTTTTTT | CASSISGQIVAGELFF
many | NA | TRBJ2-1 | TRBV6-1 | TGTGCCAGCAGCCCCCGACCCGGCGGCAATGAGCAGTTCTTC | CASSPRPGGNEQFF
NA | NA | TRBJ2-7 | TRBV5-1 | TGCGGCAGCATCTTGGGGGAGATTCCTACCCAGCAGTACTTC | CGSILGEIPTQQYF
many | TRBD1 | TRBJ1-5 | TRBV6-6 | TGTGCCACCTCCCCGGGACAGGGGGCTTCCTTTAGCAATCAGCCCCAGCATTTT | CATSPGQGASFSNQPQHF
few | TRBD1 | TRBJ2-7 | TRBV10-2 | TGCGCCAGCAGTGCCGGGACAGGGAGCTACGAGCAGTACTTC | CASSAGTGSYEQYF
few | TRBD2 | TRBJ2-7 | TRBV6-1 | TGTGCCAGCCAACCCACGGCTAGCGGGAGCGAGCAGTACTTC | CASQPTASGSEQYF
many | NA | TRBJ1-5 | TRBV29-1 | TGCAGCGTTGCAGGGGACAATCAGCCCCAGCATTTT | CSVAGDNQPQHF
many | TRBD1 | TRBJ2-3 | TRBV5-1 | TGCGCCAGCAGCTCGGACAGGAGCACAGATACGCAGTATTTT | CASSSDRSTDTQYF
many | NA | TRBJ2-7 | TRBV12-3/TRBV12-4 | TGTGCCAGCAGTTTAGAACAGACATACGAGCAGTACTTC | CASSLEQTYEQYF
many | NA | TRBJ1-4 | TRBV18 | TGTGCCAGCTCACCAGGGATTAGGGGAACTAATGAAAAACTGTTTTTT | CASSPGIRGTNEKLFF
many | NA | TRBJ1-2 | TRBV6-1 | TGTGCCAGCAGTTCGAACAGGCAGTCCACTTATGGCTACACCTTC | CASSSNRQSTYGYTF
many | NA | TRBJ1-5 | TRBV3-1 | TGTGCCAGCAGCCAGTCTCGCCGTCAGCCCCAGCATTTT | CASSQSRRQPQHF
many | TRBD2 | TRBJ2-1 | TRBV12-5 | TGTGCTAGTGCCCTGGATGTCCCGGGGGGTGAGCAGTTCTTC | CASALDVPGGEQFF
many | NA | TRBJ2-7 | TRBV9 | TGTGCCAGCAGCGTTGGTAGCGATAGCTACGAGCAGTACTTC | CASSVGSDSYEQYF
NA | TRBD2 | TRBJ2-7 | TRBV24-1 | TGTGCCACCAGTGGCATTAGCGGGAGAATCTACGAGCAGTACTTC | CATSGISGRIYEQYF
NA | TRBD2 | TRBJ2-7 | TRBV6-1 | TGTGCCAGCAGCCCCTCCACAGCGGGAGTTGAGCAGTACTTC | CASSPSTAGVEQYF
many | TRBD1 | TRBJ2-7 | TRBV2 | TGTGCCAGCAGTGTCGGAGACAGGGTCTGGGAGCAGTACTTC | CASSVGDRVWEQYF
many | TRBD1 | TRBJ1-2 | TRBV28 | TGTGCCAGCAGTTTGGTGACAGGGGGCGCGGGTGGCTACACCTTC | CASSLVTGGAGGYTF
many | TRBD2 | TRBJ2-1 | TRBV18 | TGTGCCAGCTCACCATCAGCGGGAGTGGGAAATGAGCAGTTCTTC | CASSPSAGVGNEQFF
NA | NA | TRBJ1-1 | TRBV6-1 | TGTGCCAGCAGTGAAGTGAGAGAAGCCTTATTT | CASSEVREALF
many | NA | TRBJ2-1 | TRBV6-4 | TGTGCCAGCCTAAACCGGGGGAACGCCTACAATGAGCAGTTCTTC | CASLNRGNAYNEQFF
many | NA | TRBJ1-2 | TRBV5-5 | TGTGCCAGCAGCTTGGACCCAGCTAACTATGGCTACACCTTC | CASSLDPANYGYTF
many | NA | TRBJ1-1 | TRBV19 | TGTGCCAGTAGTATACTTGGACGGGCCGGAAGGTACACTGAAGCTTTCTTT | CASSILGRAGRYTEAFF
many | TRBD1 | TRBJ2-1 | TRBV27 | TGTGCCAGCAGTGTCCGGGACAGTTATCATGAGCAGTTCTTC | CASSVRDSYHEQFF
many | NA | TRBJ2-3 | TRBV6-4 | TGTGCCAGCAGTGACTCCGGGAGCACAGATACGCAGTATTTT | CASSDSGSTDTQYF
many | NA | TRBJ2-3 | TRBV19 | TGTGCCAGTAAGGGGACTCCGCCCTGGCAGTATTTT | CASKGTPPWQYF
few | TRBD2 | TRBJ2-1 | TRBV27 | TGTGCCAGCAGTTTAGTTAGCGGGAGCCCCTACAATGAGCAGTTCTTC | CASSLVSGSPYNEQFF
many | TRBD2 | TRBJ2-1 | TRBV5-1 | TGCGCCAGCAGCTTGGCGACTAGCGGGAGGGGTAATGAGCAGTTCTTC | CASSLATSGRGNEQFF
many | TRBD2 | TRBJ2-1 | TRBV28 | TGTGCCAGCACCGTGACAACGACTAGCGTAATTAACAATGAGCAGTTCTTC | CASTVTTTSVINNEQFF
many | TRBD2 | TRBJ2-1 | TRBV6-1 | TGTGCCAGCATCGAAGGGGGGGGGCTAGCGGGAGTCAATGAGCAGTTCTTC | CASIEGGGLAGVNEQFF
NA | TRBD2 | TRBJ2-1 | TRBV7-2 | TGTGGCAGCAGATTAGCAGGGCTAGCGGGAGTCAATGAGCAGTTCTTC | CGSRLAGLAGVNEQFF
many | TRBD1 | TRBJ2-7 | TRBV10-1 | TGCGCCAGCAGCCGGGACAGGAGCTACGAGCAGTACTTC | CASSRDRSYEQYF
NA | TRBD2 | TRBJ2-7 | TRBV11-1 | TGTGCCAGCAGCACCCAAACGGCTAGCGGGAGTTTCTACGAGCAGTACTTC | CASSTQTASGSFYEQYF
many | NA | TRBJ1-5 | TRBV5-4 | TGTGCCAGCAGCTTGGATCCCCAACAGCCCCAGCATTTT | CASSLDPQQPQHF
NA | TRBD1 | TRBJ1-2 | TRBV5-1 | TGCGCCAGCAGCTTGGCCCCGGGGACAGGGTTTAACTATGGCTACACCTTC | CASSLAPGTGFNYGYTF
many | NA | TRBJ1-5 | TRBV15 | TGTGCCACCAGCAGAGTTGCCGGGGCGTATAGCAATCAGCCCCAGCATTTT | CATSRVAGAYSNQPQHF
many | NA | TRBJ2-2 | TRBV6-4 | TGTGCCAGCAGCGCGATCCGAGGCACCGGGGAGCTGTTTTTT | CASSAIRGTGELFF
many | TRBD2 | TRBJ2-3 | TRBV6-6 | TGTGCCAGCAGACGCGGGACTAGCCAGGGGGGTCCCACAGATACGCAGTATTTT | CASRRGTSQGGPTDTQYF
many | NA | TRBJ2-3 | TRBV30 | TGTGCCTGGACCCGAGTAGATACGCAGTATTTT | CAWTRVDTQYF
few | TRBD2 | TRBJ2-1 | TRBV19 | TGTGCAAGTAGTATAGCGGGCGGTACCCTGTTCTTC | CASSIAGGTLFF
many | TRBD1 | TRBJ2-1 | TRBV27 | TGTGCCAGCAGTGGGGGTTTGGTGGACAGGGGGCGAGGTGAGCAGTTCTTC | CASSGGLVDRGRGEQFF
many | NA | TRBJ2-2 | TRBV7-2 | TGTGCCAGCAGCTTCCTTGGCACCGGGGAGCTGTTTTTT | CASSFLGTGELFF
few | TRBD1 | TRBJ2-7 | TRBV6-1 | TGTGCCAGCAGGTCGGGGCAGGGGGTGTACGAGCAGTACTTC | CASRSGQGVYEQYF
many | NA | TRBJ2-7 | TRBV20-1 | TGCAGTGCCAAACCCGGGACCTCAGGCGAGCAGTACTTC | CSAKPGTSGEQYF
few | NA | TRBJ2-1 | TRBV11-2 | TGTGCCAGCAGCTTAGGTAGAGGGGGGAGCTCCTATAATGAGCAGTTCTTC | CASSLGRGGSSYNEQFF
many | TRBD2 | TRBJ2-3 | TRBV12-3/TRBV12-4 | TGTGCCAGCATCGGGGGACTAGCGGGAAGCACAGATACGCAGTATTTT | CASIGGLAGSTDTQYF
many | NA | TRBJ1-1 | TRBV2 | TGTGCCAGCAGTGAATTGGGCCCCTCGGGCACTGAAGCTTTCTTT | CASSELGPSGTEAFF
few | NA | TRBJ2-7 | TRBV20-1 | TGCAGTGCCACGACAAATAGCGCGCCCGGCGGGCAGTACTTC | CSATTNSAPGGQYF
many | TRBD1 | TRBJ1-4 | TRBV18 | TGTGCCAGCTCACCACCCCCAAGGACAGGATCGGGTAATGAAAAACTGTTTTTT | CASSPPPRTGSGNEKLFF
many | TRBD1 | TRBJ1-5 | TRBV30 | TGTGCCTGGAGTCGGGGACAGAACAATCAGCCCCAGCATTTT | CAWSRGQNNQPQHF
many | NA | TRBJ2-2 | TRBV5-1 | TGCGCCAGCAGCTTGGCAGGGGCCACCGGGGAGCTGTTTTTT | CASSLAGATGELFF